The T cell receptor (beta chain) under discussion was sequenced for a study of cytomegalovirus exposure and HLA in healthy donors. Study-wide findings and caveats: As a later analysis showed, a missense DCLRE1C variant was linked to trimming of TCR beta V- and J-genes.

A remark on this clone: Its target is not known.

It was healthy bone marrow donors who served as donors. PCR employed 60 Vbeta and 13 Jbeta primers. Generated by immunoSEQ multiplex PCR, the TCRdb table keeps only in-frame clones and is missing some. The specimen's table records about 200,000 clones. With 6 bases removed from V and 0 bases from J, the gap between germline ends came to 15 bases. The germline gives CDR1 MDHEN, CDR2 SYDVKM. CDR3 length equals 16 residues. The genes are TRBV28 and TRBJ1-5; the D is unclear. The sample comprised PBMCs. The clonotype originates from a girl aged 2 to 10 in good health and CMV-seropositive. The CDR3 loop reads CASSRDRGLSNQPQHF. The DNA of the CDR3 is TGTGCCAGCAGCCGCGATCGGGGTCTTAGCAATCAGCCCCAGCATTTT.